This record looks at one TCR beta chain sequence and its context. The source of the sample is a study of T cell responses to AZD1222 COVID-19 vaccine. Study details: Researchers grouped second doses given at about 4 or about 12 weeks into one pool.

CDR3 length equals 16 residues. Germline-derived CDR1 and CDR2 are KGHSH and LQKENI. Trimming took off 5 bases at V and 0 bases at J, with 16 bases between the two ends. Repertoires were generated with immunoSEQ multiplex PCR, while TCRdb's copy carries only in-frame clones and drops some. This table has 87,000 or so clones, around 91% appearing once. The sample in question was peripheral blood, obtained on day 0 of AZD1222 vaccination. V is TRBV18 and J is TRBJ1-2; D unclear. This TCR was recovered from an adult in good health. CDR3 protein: CASSAYGTKPNYGYTF. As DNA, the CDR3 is TGTGCCAGCTCAGCGTACGGAACGAAACCTAACTATGGCTACACCTTC.